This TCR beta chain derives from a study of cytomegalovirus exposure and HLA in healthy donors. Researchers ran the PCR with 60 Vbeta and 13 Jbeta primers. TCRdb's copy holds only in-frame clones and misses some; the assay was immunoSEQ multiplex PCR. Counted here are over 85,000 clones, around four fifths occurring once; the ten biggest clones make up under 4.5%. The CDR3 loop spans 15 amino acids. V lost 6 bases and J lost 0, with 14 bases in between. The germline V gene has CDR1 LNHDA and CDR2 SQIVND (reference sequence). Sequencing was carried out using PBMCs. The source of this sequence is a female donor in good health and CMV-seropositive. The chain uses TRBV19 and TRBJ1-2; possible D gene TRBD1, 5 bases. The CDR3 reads CASSSGGRTNYGYTF. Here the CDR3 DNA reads TGTGCCAGTAGCAGCGGGGGGAGAACTAACTATGGCTACACCTTC.